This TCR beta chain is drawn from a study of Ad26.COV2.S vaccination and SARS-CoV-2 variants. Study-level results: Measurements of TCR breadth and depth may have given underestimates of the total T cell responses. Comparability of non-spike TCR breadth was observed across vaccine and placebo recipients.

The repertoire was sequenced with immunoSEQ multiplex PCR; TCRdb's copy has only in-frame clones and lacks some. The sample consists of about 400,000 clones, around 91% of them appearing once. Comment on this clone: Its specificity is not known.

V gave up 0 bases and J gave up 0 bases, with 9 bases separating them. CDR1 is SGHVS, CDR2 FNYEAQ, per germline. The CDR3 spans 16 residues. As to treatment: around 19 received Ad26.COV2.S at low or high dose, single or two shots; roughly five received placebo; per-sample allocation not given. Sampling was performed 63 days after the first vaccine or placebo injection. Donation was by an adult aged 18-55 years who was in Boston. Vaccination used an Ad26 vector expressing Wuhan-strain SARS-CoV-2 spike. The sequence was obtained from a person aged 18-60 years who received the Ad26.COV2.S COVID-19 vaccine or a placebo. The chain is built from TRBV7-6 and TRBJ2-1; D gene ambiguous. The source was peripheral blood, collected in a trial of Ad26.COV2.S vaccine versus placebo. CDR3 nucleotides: TGTGCCAGCAGCTTAGCGACAACGAGCTCCTACAATGAGCAGTTCTTC. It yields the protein CASSLATTSSYNEQFF.